The following is a T cell receptor beta chain sequence with its context. The record originates from a study of T-cell reconstitution after alpha-beta-depleted transplantation in children. Construction of the TCRbeta library involved unique molecular identifiers. TCRdb re-derived calls from the PCR reads in MiXCR, one entry per CDR3 protein. Here the sample spans 450,000 to 600,000 distinct CDR3 sequences, 18% being singletons. The V segment lost 2 bases and the J segment 2 bases; nucleotides outside the gene matches: 3. CDR3 length equals 15 residues. CDR1 is MNHEY and CDR2 is SVGEGT in the germline V gene.

The TCR comes from a human donor who donated a stem cell graft to a child with acute lymphoblastic leukemia. V is TRBV6-2 or TRBV6-3 and J is TRBJ2-5; 9 positions match TRBD2. Sample: PBMCs from the stem cell graft donor, taken from the stem cell graft. The CDR3 coding sequence is TGTGCCAGCAGTTACCTAGCGGGGCGTCAAGAGACCCAGTACTTC. It encodes CASSYLAGRQETQYF.